This T cell receptor (beta chain) was recorded in a study of circulating CD8 cells and anti-PD-1 response in melanoma. From live CD3+CD8+TCRalphabeta+ cells, four PD-1 and/or TIGIT subsets were sorted. This clonotype was counted a few times. This may come from a read error, since a much larger clone is one base off. Each library started from about 15 ng of total RNA using the QIAseq Immune Repertoire TCR panel. MiXCR, run by TCRdb on the reads, gives a single entry per CDR3 protein. This sample has about 480 distinct CDR3 sequences, with about 11% found just once. The sequencing here drew on CD8+ T cells from PBMCs, taken at baseline or after one month of anti-PD-1 therapy (not recorded which). The sequence was obtained from a human donor with melanoma.

CDR3 DNA: TGTGCCAGCAGCGTAGAAGGACTATCTTGGGATGAGCAGTTCTTC. Encoded protein: CASSVEGLSWDEQFF. The chain couples TRBV9 to TRBJ2-1, with TRBD2 as a possible D gene (6 bases). This CDR3 region has 15 residues. The germline CDR1 and CDR2 sequences are SGDLS and YYNGEE. V shed 0 bases and J shed 8 bases, with 15 bases lying between them.